The T cell receptor (beta chain) under discussion was sequenced for a study of shared clonotypes between healthy human individuals (dated by TCRdb to between 2020 and 2021). With respect to the entire study: The cohort comprised two women and three men aged 18 to 49 years. Different laboratories and diverse techniques were used to prepare libraries and sequence TCR repertoires, to increase sequencing depth and limit assay-specific biases. For each donor, CD4 naive and CD4 memory were each given three plates, CD8 naive was given two plates, and CD8 memory was given one plate. To estimate repertoire size and how much clonotype sharing occurs between individuals, the study deeply sequenced the blood TCR repertoires of roughly 5 healthy adults. Each donor's leukapheresis produced roughly between roughly 0.85 and 10 billion PBMCs. Overall results and qualifications from the work: Rarefaction of sorted-subset datasets indicated incomplete sequencing despite the large sequencing depth. Sharing across a handful of donors was observed for 4.5% to 6.5% of naive CD4, 3% to 3.5% of naive CD8, 2% to 2.5% of memory CD4, and about 0.4% of memory CD8 clonotypes. Because the study included only a small number of donors, the genetic and exposure-history diversity represented was limited. Sampling was limited to blood, and TCR repertoires in tissue likely differ from TCR repertoires in blood. Pairwise subsampling indicated that sequencing depth was expected to affect the degree of clonotype sharing among donors. Compared with non-shared clonotypes, clonotypes shared by all four sorted-subset donors had higher generation probabilities. Larger estimated clonotype richness was generally found for naive subsets than for memory subsets.

For the CD8 naive samples, CD45RO-negative cells were positively selected for CCR7, yielding a CD45RA+CCR7+ population from which TemRA cells were excluded. Donors were healthy HIV-negative adults with no recently reported acute infections or vaccinations. All donors were Caucasian adults living in Nashville, Tennessee, USA. Blood was collected by leukapheresis, and PBMCs were isolated by Ficoll-Histopaque density gradient centrifugation and then cryopreserved in liquid nitrogen vapor phase. Purity and quantity of every magnetically sorted T cell population were checked by analytical flow cytometry. Genomic DNA was isolated from every sorted fraction and measured by UV absorbance on a Nanodrop 2000c. A remark on this clone: Which antigen it targets is not known. No quality values exist for individual bases; no much larger clone is one base distant.

Using the deep immunoSEQ assay, TCR CDR3 regions were amplified from genomic DNA by multiplex PCR. For each cell subset, the extracted genomic DNA was distributed evenly across all wells of several immunoSEQ 96-well plates, and each plate served as one replicate. For sorted subsets, each replicate PCR was loaded with roughly 200 ng genomic DNA, equivalent to 32,000 or so T cell genomes. Purified libraries were measured with a Qubit 3.0 fluorometer, size-checked on a Bioanalyzer 2100, and measured again with the KAPA Library Quantification kit. A separate single-read 150-cycle Illumina NextSeq 550 flow cell was used to sequence each immunoSEQ 96-well plate. Processing in the source paper ran as follows. Because the immunoSEQ output included only junctional sequences and no quality scores, the filtering could not be the same as the filtering used for full-length reads. To assign V/J genes and CDR3, sequences were annotated using PyIR, a Python wrapper for IgBLAST v1.9, with IMGT germline references. Reads with weak V/J assignments (E-value above 1e-6), missing CDR3, stop codons, out-of-frame junctions, or ambiguous translated residues were removed. A V3J clonotype was defined by an identical inferred V gene, J gene, and CDR3 amino acid sequence. To compute the percentage overlap between repertoires, the number of shared unique clonotypes was divided by the size of the smaller repertoire. RTK rarefaction, the Chao1 estimator, and Recon v2.1 estimates of unobserved clonotypes were used to assess repertoire richness. Generation probabilities were computed with OLGA for all TCRbeta clonotypes obtained by the gDNA method from a handful of donors. TCRdb's version of the immuneACCESS table is confined to in-frame rearrangements and falls short of the full clone set. An unresolved V gene accounts for under half of the shortfall where checked; the remainder is of unknown origin. V and J calls and clone size are given by that table; D and trimming were obtained from the DNA. This sample is represented by about 2.1 million clones; about 93% of them were singletons. Around 1.7% of the sample rests with the top ten.

Including the terminal cysteine and phenylalanine, the CDR3 comprises 14 residues. The kept DNA is CDR3 alone, 42 bases in frame from the first base. V is clipped by 3 bases and J by 4 bases, and the sequence between their germline boundaries is 9 bases long. Reading the germline V gene gives CDR1 MRHNA and CDR2 SNTAGT. Sequenced sample: naive CD8+ T cells from PBMCs. Per the publication, the cell subset or site label means: CD45RA+CCR7+. The rearranged segments are TRBV6-4 and TRBJ2-2, and the D gene may be TRBD1, 6 bases matching. The origin of this receptor is a man between 18 and 35 years old in good health. Some clones in this sample may be carry-over from other donors' samples. The DNA sequence follows: TGTGCCAGCAGTGATCAGGGGATCACCGGGGAGCTGTTTTTT. The encoded protein is CASSDQGITGELFF.